The 21 T cell receptor beta chains below all came from one sample that was sequenced in a study of T cell changes during pregnancy in multiple sclerosis (dated by TCRdb to the late 2010s). Library creation used the immunoSEQ multiplex PCR assay. This is the immuneACCESS table as TCRdb keeps it, with only in-frame sequences that have V and J called. A part of the clones is gone; compared with another copy, unresolved V genes explain less than half, and the rest is unexplained. In all, the sample holds about 20,000 clones, and approximately 93% of those were seen once. In total, the top ten clones hold 0.63% of the sample. Sequenced here: CD4+ T cells from peripheral blood mononuclear cells, sampled after pregnancy. The receptor set was obtained from a female donor in good health, enrolled as a control in a pregnancy study.

The V and J genes are TRBV28 and TRBJ2-7, with 7 bases identical to TRBD2. The V gene's germline CDR1 is MDHEN and CDR2 SYDVKM. The V and J ends lost 5 bases and 3 bases, in that order; junction bases with no gene match: 10. The CDR3 spans 15 residues. CDR3 sequence: CASSRLTGGLYEQYF. Written as DNA, the CDR3 is TGTGCCAGCAGTAGGCTTACGGGAGGCCTCTACGAGCAGTACTTC.

The chain is built from TRBV29-1 and TRBJ1-4; perhaps TRBD1 as D (5 bases). Trimming took off 6 bases at V and 3 bases at J, with 11 bases between the two ends. Germline-derived CDR1 and CDR2 are SQVTM and ANQGSEA. The CDR3 runs to 13 residues. The CDR3 DNA sequence: TGCAGCGTCCTTGGCAGGGCTAATGAAAAACTGTTTTTT. It codes for CSVLGRANEKLFF.

The chain recombines TRBV2 with TRBJ2-3; D call uncertain. Germline-derived CDR1 and CDR2 are SNHLY and FYNNEI. The CDR3 loop spans 17 amino acids. With 6 bases removed from V and 0 bases from J, the gap between germline ends came to 19 bases. The CDR3 is CASRKGSGSASTDTQYF. CDR3 coding DNA: TGTGCCAGCAGGAAAGGATCAGGATCTGCTAGCACAGATACGCAGTATTTT.

This clone was counted once. The J gene is TRBJ2-2, the V gene TRBV5-1; 13 nucleotides agree with TRBD2. V dropped 4 bases and J dropped 1; count of bases not matched to a gene: 7. Germline V CDR1 and CDR2: SGHRS, YFSETQ. This CDR3 contains 18 residues. The CDR3 DNA reads TGCGCCAGCAGCGGGGGGGGACTAGCGGGAATGAACACCGGGGAGCTGTTTTTT. Amino acids: CASSGGGLAGMNTGELFF.

The rearrangement links TRBV27 to TRBJ2-1, with 12 bases identical to TRBD2. The CDR3 is 15 residues long. In germline, CDR1 is MNHEY, CDR2 SMNVEV (reference sequence). The V segment lost 6 bases and the J segment 4 bases; nucleotides outside the gene matches: 4. Here the CDR3 reads CASSLTSGGYNEQFF. CDR3 DNA: TGTGCCAGCAGCCTGACTAGCGGGGGATACAATGAGCAGTTCTTC.

This clone was counted a few times. The rearrangement links TRBV11-2 to TRBJ2-2; no clear D. Looked up from germline, CDR1 is SGHAT and CDR2 is FQNNGV. Trimming took off 2 bases at V and 6 bases at J, with 7 bases between the two ends. The CDR3 is 13 residues long. CDR3 nucleotide sequence: TGTGCCAGCAGCTTACTCGAGGCCGGGGAGCTGTTTTTT. Its translation: CASSLLEAGELFF.

J is TRBJ2-3 and V is TRBV7-2; TRBD2 aligns across 11 bases. The CDR3 runs 18 residues. Germline V CDR1 and CDR2: SGHTA, FQGNSA. Trimming removed 6 bases from V and 1 base from J; junction bases left unmatched: 12. For the CDR3, the DNA is TGTGCCAGCAGGCGGGGTAGCGGGGGGGCTCCGGGCACAGATACGCAGTATTTT. Translating gives CASRRGSGGAPGTDTQYF.

The V call is TRBV7-2, the J call TRBJ2-5; 8 bases match TRBD2. V was pared by 2 bases and J by 0 bases, with 2 bases of the junction left unmatched. This CDR3 contains 15 residues. Germline lookup yields CDR1 SGHTA and CDR2 FQGNSA. The CDR3 DNA follows: TGTGCCAGCAGCTTATCCGGGGGGGACCAAGAGACCCAGTACTTC. Encoded protein: CASSLSGGDQETQYF.

For the CDR3, the DNA is TGTGCCAGCAGCCAATTTGGACAGGGAAAAGATACGCAGTATTTT. This gives the protein CASSQFGQGKDTQYF. The gene calls are TRBV4-2 and TRBJ2-3, with TRBD1 matching over 8 bases. CDR1 is LGHNA, CDR2 YNFKEQ, per germline. V was clipped by 2 bases and J by 5 bases; unmatched bases: 6. The CDR3 consists of 15 residues.

The chain is built from TRBV7-6 and TRBJ1-2; TRBD1 matches at 8 bases. Trimming at V came to 5 bases and at J to 0 bases, leaving 11 bases not matched to a gene. This CDR3 comprises 17 residues. Germline lookup yields CDR1 SGHVS and CDR2 FNYEAQ. The CDR3 loop is CASSTRTGRRTNYGYTF. The CDR3 DNA sequence: TGTGCCAGCAGCACCCGGACAGGGAGGCGAACTAACTATGGCTACACCTTC.

The chain recombines TRBV4-2 with TRBJ2-7, with TRBD2 matching over 8 bases. V gave up 2 bases and J gave up 1 base; unmatched junction bases: 7. Germline V gives CDR1 LGHNA, CDR2 YNFKEQ. The CDR3 has 16 amino acids. CDR3 residues: CASSQSAGVVSYEQYF. CDR3 DNA sequence: TGTGCCAGCAGCCAATCAGCGGGAGTTGTGTCCTACGAGCAGTACTTC.

The gene calls are TRBV19 and TRBJ1-5; a weak D match, TRBD1 (5 bases). The CDR3 runs 18 residues. Trimming took 6 bases from V and 5 from J, leaving 26 bases between them. The germline gives CDR1 LNHDA, CDR2 SQIVND (reference sequence). CDR3 protein: CASSPKAHGTQVDQPQHF. CDR3 nucleotides: TGTGCCAGTAGCCCCAAAGCCCACGGGACTCAAGTGGATCAGCCCCAGCATTTT.

The chain employs TRBV30 and TRBJ2-1, with D perhaps TRBD2 (6 bases). The CDR3 covers 14 residues. CDR1 and CDR2 from the germline V gene are GTSNPN and SVGIG (reference sequence). V gave up 4 bases and J gave up 3 bases, with 13 bases separating them. CDR3: CAWTPGGSYNEQFF. The CDR3 region has the DNA TGTGCCTGGACCCCAGGAGGGAGCTACAATGAGCAGTTCTTC.

The V gene is TRBV10-3, the J gene TRBJ1-2; a possible D gene is TRBD1 (6 bases). V was trimmed by 2 bases and J by 7 bases, leaving 8 bases between them. Per germline, CDR1 ENHRY and CDR2 SYGVKD. The CDR3 loop spans 12 amino acids. CDR3 nucleotides: TGTGCCATCAGTGAGCAGACAGGTGGCTACACCTTC. This gives the protein CAISEQTGGYTF.

This chain links TRBV30 with TRBJ2-5, with unresolved D. The germline V gene encodes CDR1 GTSNPN and CDR2 SVGIG (reference sequence). The CDR3 runs 12 residues. V lost 1 base and J lost 0, with 3 bases in between. The chain's CDR3 is CAWSAYQETQYF. The CDR3 DNA sequence: TGTGCCTGGAGTGCGTACCAAGAGACCCAGTACTTC.

This chain connects TRBV6-4 to TRBJ2-1; D is ambiguous. The CDR3 is made up of 13 amino acids. Germline lookup yields CDR1 MRHNA and CDR2 SNTAGT. V dropped 2 bases and J dropped 3 bases, with 5 bases sitting between them. The CDR3 DNA is TGTGCCAGCAGTGACGTCCACTACAATGAGCAGTTCTTC. Protein sequence: CASSDVHYNEQFF.

The chain combines TRBV5-4 with TRBJ2-7, with D hard to call. The CDR3 is 13 residues long. Trimming left V 0 bases short and J 1 base short, with 5 bases between. CDR1 is SGHNT and CDR2 is YYREEE in the germline V gene (reference sequence). This CDR3 reads CASSLAGSYEQYF. CDR3 nucleotide sequence: TGTGCCAGCAGCTTGGCAGGATCCTACGAGCAGTACTTC.

This chain links TRBV28 with TRBJ2-1; 10 bases align to TRBD1. V trimming: 5 bases; J trimming: 6 bases; junction bases outside the gene matches: 7. This CDR3 region has 15 residues. Germline loops: CDR1 MDHEN, CDR2 SYDVKM. The CDR3 DNA reads as TGTGCCAGCAGTCCGGGACAGGGGAGAGTCAATGAGCAGTTCTTC. Protein: CASSPGQGRVNEQFF.

This rearrangement joins TRBV10-1 to TRBJ2-1; a possible D gene is TRBD2 (6 bases). V lost 8 bases, J lost 7 bases, and 21 bases lay in between. The CDR3 consists of 15 residues. Germline V gene sequence: CDR1 WNHNN, CDR2 SYGVQD (reference sequence). As DNA, the CDR3 is TGCGCCAGCCGGAGGGGAGGACTAAAGGGGAATGAGCAGTTCTTC. Its protein is CASRRGGLKGNEQFF.

The chain employs TRBV19 and TRBJ2-7, with 8 nucleotides matching TRBD2. The CDR3 is made up of 13 amino acids. The J segment lost 2 bases and the V segment lost 5 bases, leaving 2 bases of the junction unmatched. The germline V gene has CDR1 LNHDA and CDR2 SQIVND (reference sequence). The CDR3 loop is CASSRREAYEQYF. CDR3 DNA sequence: TGTGCCAGTAGTCGGCGGGAGGCCTACGAGCAGTACTTC.

V usage is TRBV30 and J usage is TRBJ2-2; D perhaps matches TRBD1 (5 bases). V gave up 0 bases and J gave up 5 bases, with 22 bases separating them. The CDR3 length is 18 residues. Germline V gene data show CDR1 as GTSNPN and CDR2 as SVGIG (reference sequence). The CDR3, as DNA: TGTGCCTGGAGTGTAGCCCGGCAGGGCCTTGGGGTAACCGGGGAGCTGTTTTTT. Translating gives CAWSVARQGLGVTGELFF.